This passage covers 17 T cell receptor beta chains from one sample sequenced in a study of T cell changes during pregnancy in multiple sclerosis. Sequencing used immunoSEQ multiplex PCR; TCRdb keeps in-frame clones, though not all of them. The table includes about 110,000 clones, 92% detected once. Sequenced material: peripheral blood, taken after pregnancy. Receptors originate from a female donor with multiple sclerosis, enrolled in a pregnancy study.

The chain employs TRBV2 and TRBJ1-1, with D tentatively TRBD1 (6 bases). The CDR3 extends over 14 amino acids. The ends were cut back, 6 bases at V and 1 base at J, with 12 bases in the middle. CDR1 and CDR2 from the germline V gene are SNHLY and FYNNEI. CDR3 loop: CASRDGQPNTEAFF. The CDR3 DNA reads TGTGCCAGCAGGGATGGACAGCCGAACACTGAAGCTTTCTTT.

The chain employs TRBV27 and TRBJ2-2; D is possibly TRBD1 (6 bases). Trimming shortened V by 5 bases and J by 2 bases, and 15 bases separated the two germline ends. This CDR3 comprises 16 residues. Germline CDR1 and CDR2: MNHEY and SMNVEV (reference sequence). The CDR3 reads CASSAPHRDNTGELFF. The DNA of the CDR3 is TGTGCCAGCAGTGCCCCTCACAGGGATAACACCGGGGAGCTGTTTTTT.

This clone was seen just once. The gene calls are TRBV30 and TRBJ2-5, with 9 bases fitting TRBD2. Germline CDR1 GTSNPN, CDR2 SVGIG (reference sequence). The CDR3 is 12 amino acids. CDR3 sequence (DNA): TGTGCTACGGGACTAGCTTCAGAGACCCAGTACTTC. Residues: CATGLASETQYF.

V gene TRBV9 combines with J gene TRBJ2-5; tentative D call: TRBD2 (6 bases). V was shortened by 7 bases and J by 0 bases, with 13 bases between the two germline ends. The germline gives CDR1 SGDLS, CDR2 YYNGEE. The CDR3 has 14 residues. DNA for the CDR3: TGTGCCAGCGGCCTCCGGGACTACCAAGAGACCCAGTACTTC. Residues: CASGLRDYQETQYF.

This clone showed up just once. The V call is TRBV2, the J call TRBJ2-2; the match to TRBD1 covers 9 bases. This CDR3 is 15 amino acids long. Germline values: CDR1 SNHLY, CDR2 FYNNEI. CDR3 region: CAMPRDRESTGELFF. As DNA, the CDR3 is TGTGCTATGCCTCGGGACAGGGAGTCGACCGGGGAGCTGTTTTTT.

The chain combines TRBV9 with TRBJ2-3; TRBD1 matches 8 bases. The V gene end was trimmed by 10 bases and the J gene end by 2 bases; junction bases not matched to a gene: 12. This CDR3 has 15 residues. The germline V gene has CDR1 SGDLS and CDR2 YYNGEE. The CDR3 here is CASQRGDRFTDTQYF. The CDR3 nucleotides read TGTGCCTCCCAAAGGGGGGACAGGTTCACAGATACGCAGTATTTT.

The rearrangement joins TRBV9 to TRBJ2-3; TRBD1 matches 7 bases. The germline V gene has CDR1 SGDLS and CDR2 YYNGEE. The CDR3 spans 16 residues. J lost 0 bases, V lost 0 bases, and 4 bases had no gene match. CDR3 nucleotides: TGTGCCAGCAGCGTAGATGAGGGGGCCAGCACAGATACGCAGTATTTT. This encodes CASSVDEGASTDTQYF.

V usage is TRBV11-2 and J usage is TRBJ1-1; 7 bases fit TRBD1. Germline V gives CDR1 SGHAT, CDR2 FQNNGV. The CDR3 extends over 16 amino acids. V shed 3 bases and J 0 bases; nucleotides not matched to a gene: 7. DNA of the CDR3: TGTGCCAGCAGCTTTTCCGGGACAGCTATGAACACTGAAGCTTTCTTT. This gives the protein CASSFSGTAMNTEAFF.

The chain recombines TRBV7-9 with TRBJ2-3; no firm D call. Trimming removed 6 bases at V and 2 bases at J, with 18 bases between. There are 16 residues in the CDR3. Germline CDR1 is SEHNR and CDR2 is FQNEAQ (reference sequence). The CDR3 here is CASRRGAAQVTDTQYF. The CDR3 DNA follows: TGTGCCAGCAGACGAGGCGCGGCTCAAGTCACAGATACGCAGTATTTT.

The chain links TRBV30 to TRBJ1-5, with 9 nucleotides matching TRBD1. The CDR3 extends over 17 amino acids. With 0 bases clipped from V and 0 bases from J, the junction kept 6 bases outside the gene matches. Looked up from germline, CDR1 is GTSNPN and CDR2 is SVGIG (reference sequence). The CDR3 coding sequence is TGTGCCTGGAGTGTAGGGGACAGGGCGAATAGCAATCAGCCCCAGCATTTT. Translating it yields CAWSVGDRANSNQPQHF.

The rearrangement joins TRBV30 to TRBJ2-3; D perhaps matches TRBD2 (6 bases). V was trimmed by 0 bases and J by 6 bases, leaving 13 bases between them. The CDR3 extends over 14 amino acids. Germline V gene lookup returns CDR1 GTSNPN and CDR2 SVGIG (reference sequence). This CDR3 reads CAWSVMSGADTQYF. The CDR3 DNA sequence: TGTGCCTGGAGTGTAATGTCGGGAGCTGATACGCAGTATTTT.

Here the CDR3 reads CASSKSGTPNTEAFF. In DNA form, the CDR3 reads TGCGCCAGCAGCAAATCCGGGACACCAAACACTGAAGCTTTCTTT. The V and J genes are TRBV5-1 and TRBJ1-1, with D tentatively TRBD1 (6 bases). The V and J ends lost 4 bases and 2 bases respectively, with 15 bases between them. CDR3 length equals 15 residues. Germline CDR1 SGHRS, CDR2 YFSETQ.

This clone was seen a handful of times. In nucleotides, the CDR3 is TGTGCCAGCAGTACAGGTTATAGTGTTTCTAGCACAGATACGCAGTATTTT. Protein: CASSTGYSVSSTDTQYF. V and J are TRBV28 and TRBJ2-3, with D tentatively TRBD1 (5 bases). The CDR3 runs 17 residues. The V and J ends lost 5 bases and 0 bases respectively, with 18 bases between them. Germline CDR1 and CDR2: MDHEN and SYDVKM. The full variable domain, completed using reference TRBV28 and TRBJ2-3, is DVKVTQSSRYLVKRTGEKVFLECVQDMDHENMFWYRQDPGLGLRLIYFSYDVKMKEKGDIPEGYSVSREKKERFSLILESASTNQTSMYLCASSTGYSVSSTDTQYFGPGTRLTVL.

The chain uses TRBV18 and TRBJ2-1; 7 positions match TRBD2. The CDR3 length is 14 residues. Losses at the gene ends were 6 bases for V and 3 bases for J; bases not matched to a gene: 5. Germline CDR1 is KGHSH and CDR2 is LQKENI. CDR3 bases: TGTGCCAGCTCCCCCAGCGGGGACTACAATGAGCAGTTCTTC. As protein: CASSPSGDYNEQFF.

The rearrangement uses TRBV19 and TRBJ1-1; TRBD1 might be the D (5 bases). The germline V gene encodes CDR1 LNHDA and CDR2 SQIVND (reference sequence). This CDR3 spans 17 amino acids. Trimming left V 5 bases short and J 2 bases short, with 21 bases between. CDR3 sequence reads: CASSDTGRPPDNTEAFF. DNA of the CDR3: TGTGCCAGTAGTGATACAGGTCGTCCCCCAGATAACACTGAAGCTTTCTTT.

This chain joins TRBV6-5 and TRBJ1-5; perhaps TRBD1 as D (5 bases). CDR3 length: 15 amino acids. Germline CDR1 and CDR2: MNHEY and SVGAGI. Trimming pared 0 bases from V and 3 bases from J, leaving 9 bases between. DNA of the CDR3: TGTGCCAGCAGTTACTCAGGGACTACCAATCAGCCCCAGCATTTT. It encodes CASSYSGTTNQPQHF.

The chain joins TRBV7-9 to TRBJ1-2; TRBD1 matches 10 bases. The CDR3 has 18 residues. CDR1 is SEHNR, CDR2 FQNEAQ, per germline (reference sequence). With 5 bases clipped from V and 4 bases from J, the junction kept 16 bases outside the gene matches. The CDR3 protein is CASSPRTLIRDRGYGYTF. CDR3 bases: TGTGCCAGCAGCCCCCGAACACTTATCCGGGACAGGGGCTATGGCTACACCTTC.